This TCR beta chain was captured in a study of patients and donors after allogeneic stem cell transplantation (dated by TCRdb to 2019 to 2021). Regarding this clonotype: Its antigen is not yet known. No base quality values were provided; no much bigger clone lies one nucleotide off.

The CDR3 has 17 amino acids, counting the end cysteine and phenylalanine. Kept here is only the CDR3 DNA, which spans 51 bases and is read in frame from base 1. The library was generated by RT-PCR. The data were produced on a NextSeq 550. Using fastp at Q25 and MiXCR, TCRdb reprocessed the public reads and kept productive beta chains. Rows matching on CDR3 protein sequence are summarized as one entry with the most common DNA and genes. The table for this sample lists tens of thousands of distinct CDR3 sequences; 45% to 50% of them were counted only once. The top ten constitute 60% to 65% of the sample.

This TCR was recovered from a human donor who was either an allogeneic HSCT recipient or a stem cell or donor lymphocyte infusion donor (not recorded which). It is not recorded whose cells these are; they may come from a transplant donor. The sequence links TRBV21-1 to TRBJ1-3; the D call TRBD1 from the table was never checked on the DNA. TRBV21-1 is flagged as a pseudogene. Sample: blood, either unsorted or a sorted T cell fraction (not recorded which). Here is the DNA: TGTGCCAGCAGCAATGTCTGGCAGCCCGGGGACGGAAACACCATATATTTT. Its translation reads: CASSNVWQPGDGNTIYF.